This T cell receptor (beta chain) was sequenced for a study of Graves' ophthalmopathy and Graves' hyperthyroidism. General study points: Prediction of ophthalmopathy progression reached about 71% sensitivity and about 72% specificity. Blood was where most expanded thyroid clonotypes above 0.001 frequency also turned up. A 13-signature model separated ophthalmopathy from stable hyperthyroidism, reaching about 91% sensitivity and roughly 84% specificity cross-validated.

Amplifying from RNA transcripts, the study obtained TCR beta CDR3 regions. An initial RT-PCR round employing HTBI primers preceded a second-round multiplex PCR. TCRdb re-called the multiplex PCR reads through MiXCR, storing one row per CDR3 protein. In the table there are hundreds of thousands of distinct CDR3 sequences, 21% of which are singletons. The length of the CDR3 is 13 residues. This clonotype appeared many times. Its antigen remains unknown. At one boundary the junction diverges from the germline segment, which might be a read error. Patients were diagnosed from clinical symptoms, serum thyroxine, TRAb, thyroid ultrasound and orbital computed tomography.

The TCR was taken from a woman aged 18-29 years with stable Graves' hyperthyroidism. The genes are TRBV12-3 or TRBV12-4 and TRBJ2-4; the D gene is possibly TRBD2 (5 bases). The sample consisted of peripheral blood. CDR3 protein: CASSLYRDSIKYF. The CDR3 nucleotides are TGTGCCAGCAGTTTATATCGGGATAGCATTAAGTACTTC.